What follows is one T cell receptor (beta chain) and its context. The antigen it recognizes is unknown. No base-level quality is on record; no much larger clone is a single base apart. The record originates from a study of cytomegalovirus exposure and HLA in healthy donors (dated by TCRdb to between 2016 and 2019). For the wider study: According to an earlier analysis of 550 to 750 of the donors, 150 million to 200 million T cells yielded some 120 million unique TCR beta sequences and more than 250 Gb of sequence data. In an earlier analysis of several hundred of the donors, high-throughput TCR beta sequencing was used to judge whether each TCR beta V gene segment behaved as functional or pseudogenic. The later analysis used no new phenotypic data to find candidate immune exposures, relying instead on TCR beta sequences and their occurrence across donors. Roughly 5 DR-DQ haplotypes were handled as single units for association and clustering because linkage in the cohort was strong. To predict cytomegalovirus infection status, the study brought together high-throughput TCR immunosequencing, statistical association of individual TCRs with disease status, and machine learning. The number of typed donors differed by locus: about 629-640 for A, B, C, DRB1 and DQB1; some 540 for DQA1; some 610 for DPA1; and 400 to 480 for DPB1. The study used immunosequencing to profile the T cell repertoires of about 670 subjects and linked those repertoires to cytomegalovirus serostatus. In a later analysis, previously published TCR beta repertoires from hundreds of donors were re-analyzed and high-resolution HLA genotyping was added so that TCR occurrence patterns could be studied. On average, roughly 240,000 unique TCR beta nucleotide sequences were sequenced per donor among fewer than 500 genotyped donors of the cohort, with roughly 20% of those sequences being non-productive. All discovery cohort repertoires had been generated using a single sequencing platform. In addition to the first cohort of 666 subjects, a separate validation cohort of 120 different subjects was used. A later genetic analysis took genome-wide SNP genotypes for 398 of the 666 donors and used that subset as a discovery cohort. Of the 398 genotyped donors, 81% were placed in the genetic ancestry cluster associated with self-reported Caucasian donors. HLA typing included class I and class II loci at four-digit resolution. The aim of the study was to test whether cataloging public T cell receptors could identify signatures of past pathogen exposure. Donor age, sex, ethnicity and CMV serostatus were compiled together with the repertoire data. An early release covering about 600 HLA-typed donors comprised roughly 300 gigabases of sequencing data and tens of millions of unique TCR sequences.

V lost 2 bases and J lost 2 bases, and the count of bases not matched to a germline gene is 8. From the germline V gene, CDR1 is ENHRY and CDR2 is SYGVKD. The CDR3 runs 16 residues from the cysteine to the phenylalanine. Only CDR3 DNA remains: 48 bases, in frame from the first base. Study-level results and caveats: Sequencing depth was assumed to be roughly uniform across donors in the presence/absence analyses, though that assumption may not hold. Over 15 rarely observed V segments, including chromosome 9 orphons, were excluded from the earlier analysis of a few hundred of the donors because counts were too low. While some public TCRs were present in many individuals, most TCR sequences turned up only very rarely across donors. Because some donors lacked HLA typing at each locus, the association tests relied only on the typed subset. A later analysis reported that several top co-occurrence clusters appeared linked to parvovirus B19, influenza, CMV and Epstein-Barr virus. In a later analysis, the rate of TCR association differed among HLA loci, with DRB1 alleles having the most associated TCRs and HLA-C alleles having the fewest. An association between a missense DCLRE1C variant and V-gene and J-gene trimming of TCR beta chains was found in a later genetic analysis and replicated in an independent cohort. According to a later analysis, most CMV-associated TCR beta chains appeared to be HLA-restricted, and the HLA associations seemed to be driven largely by CMV exposure. This cohort had only TCR beta chains sequenced, and the lack of alpha or paired-chain data limited which features could be detected. Correlated functional status among segregating V segments might reflect linkage disequilibrium, but an unknown experimental factor could not be ruled out. Some IMGT-functional V segments, including TRBV6-2 and TRBV6-3, could not be distinguished by the 87-base-pair reads and were therefore excluded. In an earlier analysis of a few hundred of the donors, most TCR beta V segments were observed in productive rearrangements about 87% or about 30% of the time, broadly matching IMGT annotations. A further reported finding was that TCR beta sequences accurately predicted the HLA-A and HLA-B alleles for most subjects in the first cohort. The authors suggested that the approach could potentially be extended to other disease states and immunological phenotypes. Cytomegalovirus status was reported to be diagnosed by the classifier with high specificity and sensitivity in both the original and validation cohorts. When HLA alleles, especially DR and DQ, strongly co-occurred, TCR associations were difficult to assign to individual alleles. A cluster of highly shared sequence variants was judged likely to be a technical artifact of the sequencing pipeline. In a later analysis, HLA-associated TCR beta chains were found to be more clonally expanded and to have lower generation probabilities than equally common non-associated chains. For the cohort, immune exposure information was limited to CMV serostatus. A later analysis associated 17,000 or so TCR beta sequences with specific HLA alleles at a false discovery rate of 0.05. In the study, approximately 160 TCR beta chains were listed as associated with cytomegalovirus. In a later genetic analysis, fewer N-insertions in productive TCRs were reported among donors in an Asian-associated ancestry cluster than the roughly 700-donor mean. Three of the identified cytomegalovirus-associated TCR beta chains were confirmed in vitro to be specific for cytomegalovirus antigens.

The library relied on the immunoSEQ multiplex PCR assay. For the multiplex PCR, a mixture combining 60 forward primers for TCR Vbeta segments and 13 reverse primers for TCR Jbeta segments was used. A multiplex PCR assay on genomic DNA amplified the CDR3 region of rearranged TCR beta genes. Amplified TCR beta libraries were sequenced as 87-base-pair reads on the Illumina HiSeq System. The paper's data handling went like this. In a later analysis, about 80 million unique TCR beta chains were counted across the approximately 640 repertoires, and approximately 9.9 million of these chains were shared by at least two donors. Raw reads were error-corrected and collapsed into unique sequences by a nearest-neighbor algorithm in which closely related sequences were merged to remove PCR and sequencing errors. V, D and J gene segments were assigned by aligning CDR3 sequences to IMGT reference sequences. For a sequence to be retained, a match of at least six nucleotides to both a V gene segment and a J gene segment was required. A rearrangement was called productive if the CDR3 had no stop codons and remained in frame with V and J, and every other rearrangement was called non-productive. CDR3 was defined by IMGT convention, running from the second conserved V-encoded cysteine to the conserved J-encoded phenylalanine. In an earlier analysis of roughly 580 of the donors, sequences lacking an unambiguous match to a single V gene segment were excluded. In an earlier analysis of more than 500 of the donors, a V segment was called functional when productive rearrangements were above 56.7%, and segregating when the standard deviation between donors exceeded 5%. To diagnose cytomegalovirus status from the catalog of TCR beta chain sequences, a statistical classification framework was built. A later analysis assigned V and J genes by comparing TCR nucleotide sequences with IMGT/GENE-DB human TR gene sequences. In a later analysis, CDR3 sequences and most-parsimonious VDJ recombination scenarios were assigned using the TCRdist pipeline. In a later analysis, each TCR beta chain was defined by its CDR3 amino acid sequence together with its V-gene family, and reads lacking a unique V-gene family were excluded. In a later analysis, several hundred highly shared, low-generation-probability nucleotide sequences were removed to address suspected cross-contamination and a sequencing artifact. A later analysis calculated a clonal expansion index for each public chain from normalized within-repertoire ranks of inferred template counts. In a later analysis, generation probabilities were computed with a VDJ recombination model fitted to out-of-frame rearrangements, and the resulting probabilities were checked against IGoR. In a later analysis, hypergeometric tests were used to score TCR-TCR, TCR-HLA and TCR-CMV co-occurrence, with a repertoire-size bias correction applied to TCR pairs. False discovery rates were estimated in a later analysis by permuting HLA or CMV assignments 20 times. A later analysis grouped co-occurring TCRs with DBSCAN, adding TCRdist sequence similarity when clustering within HLA-allele-positive subsets. Repertoires with fewer than 30,000 or more than 120,000 public chains, plus five repertoires with anomalous nucleotide sharing, were excluded from co-occurrence clustering. TCRdb holds this immuneACCESS table with in-frame rearrangements only. Some clones are missing; in checked studies, unresolved V genes explain under half, and the rest has no known cause. D and trimming come from the DNA, and the V and J calls and clone size come from that table. This sample lists about 200,000 clones; about 90% were detected once. The leading ten clones occupy around 0.98% of the sample.

In total, around 600 healthy bone marrow donors made up the cohort. At the time of sampling, every cohort member was nominally healthy, though immune exposures that went unrecorded were likely present. The donor was CMV seronegative and was included in the group of around 320 seronegative cohort members. Every donor gave a peripheral blood sample, and the peripheral blood mononuclear cells from that sample were used for TCR beta sequencing. Genomic DNA was extracted from the blood cell samples with the Qiagen DNeasy Blood Extraction Kit. The chain is assembled from TRBV10-3 and TRBJ2-7, and 8 junctional nucleotides match TRBD1. Specimen: PBMCs. The sequence derives from a boy younger than 10 in good health and CMV-seronegative. The base sequence is TGTGCCATCAGTGAGGGACAGGGATCGGTGGCCTACGAGCAGTACTTC. Its amino acids are CAISEGQGSVAYEQYF.